The 6 T cell receptor beta chains listed next were all sequenced from one sample in a study of response to subunit inactivated influenza vaccine. TCRdb redid the calling of the RT-PCR reads with MiXCR, one entry per CDR3 protein. Of around 160,000 distinct CDR3 sequences in the sample, 9.5% to 13% are singletons; the top ten hold 9.5% to 15%. The source material was non-naive T cells sorted from PBMCs, sampled roughly 6 weeks after vaccination. Receptor source: a man aged 50 to 60 who received an inactivated influenza vaccine.

The rearrangement joins TRBV4-2 to TRBJ2-7, with D perhaps matching TRBD2 (7 bases). Deletions cut 0 bases from V and 3 bases from J, with 12 bases between. Germline CDR1 LGHNA, CDR2 YNFKEQ. The CDR3 has 15 residues. The DNA for the CDR3 is TGTGCCAGCAGCCAAGAAGAGGGAGGGGGCTACGAGCAGTACTTC. This codes for CASSQEEGGGYEQYF.

The V gene is TRBV23-1, the J gene TRBJ2-2; a weak D match, TRBD1 (6 bases). TRBV23-1 is recorded as an ORF, its role being uncertain. The V end was cut by 2 bases, the J end by 0 bases, with 13 bases between. This CDR3 contains 17 residues. For the CDR3, the DNA is TGCGCCAGCAGTCAAGACAGGAAGCTAACGAACACCGGGGAGCTGTTTTTT. The encoded protein is CASSQDRKLTNTGELFF.

In its sample, this clonotype was seen a few times. This sequence joins TRBV3-1 and TRBJ2-7; weak D call: TRBD1 (6 bases). From germline, CDR1 is LGHDT and CDR2 YNNKEL (reference sequence). Trimming took 0 bases from V and 0 from J, leaving 9 bases between them. The CDR3 is made up of 15 amino acids. CDR3 DNA sequence: TGTGCCAGCAGCCAAGATAGGGACATCTCCTACGAGCAGTACTTC. Protein product: CASSQDRDISYEQYF.

The chain is built from TRBV7-2 and TRBJ2-3; D perhaps matches TRBD2 (6 bases). The germline V and J ends were trimmed by 7 bases and 2 bases, with 16 bases remaining between them. CDR3 length: 15 residues. Germline V CDR1 and CDR2: SGHTA, FQGNSA. The CDR3, as DNA: TGTGCCAGCACCCCAAGCGGGCTCTACACAGATACGCAGTATTTT. Its protein is CASTPSGLYTDTQYF.

This chain links TRBV6-1 with TRBJ2-5, with unresolved D. Germline assignment: CDR1 MNHNS and CDR2 SASEGT. The CDR3 is made up of 11 amino acids. The V end lost 10 bases, the J end lost 5 bases, and 11 bases lay between the germline ends. CDR3 sequence reads: CATRFLETQYF. The DNA for the CDR3 is TGTGCCACTCGGTTCCTTGAGACCCAGTACTTC.

J is TRBJ2-7 and V is TRBV27; tentatively, D is TRBD1 (6 bases). This CDR3 has 15 residues. Looked up from germline, CDR1 is MNHEY and CDR2 is SMNVEV (reference sequence). V lost 5 bases to trimming and J lost 3 bases, with 17 bases between them. The CDR3 sequence is CASSPHQGRDYEQYF. The CDR3 region has the DNA TGTGCCAGCAGTCCGCACCAGGGGAGAGACTACGAGCAGTACTTC.